This T cell receptor beta chain was identified in a study of PD-1 blockade in mismatch repair-deficient tumors (dated by TCRdb to 2015 to 2018). Turning to the overall study: Between late 2013 and late 2016, around 91 consecutive patients with some 11 mismatch repair-deficient cancer types, all previously treated and progressing, were enrolled in the trial. Tumor-associated T cell clones were tracked in the peripheral blood of patients responding to PD-1 blockade by deep sequencing of TCR CDR3 regions.

Library construction relied on the immunoSEQ multiplex PCR assay. The table was pulled from immuneACCESS by TCRdb, which kept in-frame rearrangements only. Such tables lose some clones; where checked, under half of the loss comes from unresolved V genes, and the rest has no known cause. The table for this sample lists some 85,000 clones; approximately 80% of them were counted only once. Around 5.5% of the sample goes to the ten largest clones. As to this clone: Its specific antigen is unknown. Within one base of it there is no much larger clone, and no base qualities were kept.

Study-level results and caveats: Clones residing in the tumor, which were often undetectable in blood before treatment, expanded quickly after pembrolizumab and then contracted, generally before radiologic responses.

The CDR3 spans 16 residues, from the cysteine through the phenylalanine. Only the CDR3 region is kept as DNA, spanning 48 bases read in frame from base 1. The V and J ends are trimmed by 0 bases and 7 bases, leaving 15 bases between them. The germline V gene specifies LGHNA as CDR1 and YSLEER as CDR2. Mismatch repair deficiency in every enrolled patient was established by polymerase chain reaction or immunohistochemistry. TCR sequencing was carried out for three patients who responded to pembrolizumab therapy. Pembrolizumab PD-1 blockade was prospectively tested in advanced mismatch repair-deficient cancers, regardless of tissue of origin, in the phase II trial. Peripheral blood T cell samples were gathered serially, both before PD-1 blockade started and at multiple time points afterward. Blood sampling times were reported as weeks after the first pembrolizumab dose.

The sequence was collected from an adult with mismatch repair-deficient cancer. The chain links TRBV4-3 with TRBJ2-2; the D gene is perhaps TRBD2, from 6 matching bases. Sequenced material: peripheral blood, taken 44 weeks after starting pembrolizumab. The base sequence is TGCGCCAGCAGCCAAGACCCCGGGACTTTTAACGGGGAGCTGTTTTTT. This encodes CASSQDPGTFNGELFF.